This record looks at one T cell receptor beta chain sequence and its context. What it binds is unknown. The V segment lost 7 bases and the J segment 3 bases; nucleotides outside the gene matches: 4. Germline CDR1 SNHLY, CDR2 FYNNEI. There are 13 residues in the CDR3. Presence of unique molecular identifiers characterized the TCR beta cDNA libraries. T cells numbering roughly 1 to 10 million yielded approximately 500,000 cDNA molecules. Via MiXCR, TCRdb re-called the PCR reads, giving one row per CDR3 protein. The sample records 750,000 to 900,000 distinct CDR3 sequences, about 45% being singletons. The sample originates from a study of post-analysis software for immune sequencing data. On the study more broadly: Included courses were relapsing-remitting and secondary progressive multiple sclerosis; progressive-relapsing multiple sclerosis was also included. Findings and limits, study-wide: Comparison of patients with controls showed five or six TRBV segments more frequent in patients, TRBV5-6, TRBV5-1 and TRBV20-1 among them. By F measure, strong co-clustering occurred among samples prepared in the same batch. Controls' normalized Chao1 diversity significantly exceeded that of multiple sclerosis patients.

The chain employs TRBV2 and TRBJ2-7; 9 nucleotides agree with TRBD1. The TCR was taken from a girl between 5 and 17 years old with multiple sclerosis. Sequences were obtained from blood. CDR3 DNA: TGTGCCAGCACCTCGGGACAGGGCTACGAGCAGTACTTC. Translation gives CASTSGQGYEQYF.